What follows are 5 T cell receptor beta chains derived from one specimen sequenced in a study of graft-versus-host responses after intestinal transplantation. TCRdb keeps only in-frame clones here, not all; method: immunoSEQ multiplex PCR. The sample carries some 14,000 clones, around 87% recorded once. This specimen was bone marrow, taken less than 130 days after intestinal transplantation. These receptors were taken from a human patient who received an intestinal transplant, so some T cells may come from the graft donor.

V and J are TRBV10-2 and TRBJ2-5; D is ambiguous. This CDR3 has 13 residues. V gave up 10 bases and J gave up 1 base, with 13 bases separating them. Germline assignment: CDR1 WSHSY and CDR2 SAAADI. The DNA for the CDR3 is TGCGCCAACGATCTCCCGGCCCAAGAGACCCAGTACTTC. Protein sequence: CANDLPAQETQYF.

The V and J genes are TRBV19 and TRBJ2-7; 7 bases match TRBD1. The J segment lost 5 bases and the V segment lost 7 bases, leaving 17 bases of the junction unmatched. This CDR3 comprises 16 residues. CDR1 and CDR2 (germline): LNHDA, SQIVND (reference sequence). In DNA, the CDR3 is TGTGCCAGTACCCCCAGGGGGTTGGTAGGGGACCACGAGCAGTACTTC. This sequence encodes CASTPRGLVGDHEQYF.

This chain joins TRBV2 and TRBJ2-1; D is perhaps TRBD2 (6 bases). This CDR3 contains 16 residues. CDR1 is SNHLY and CDR2 is FYNNEI in the germline V gene. Trimming removed 6 bases from V and 1 base from J, with 16 bases in between. The CDR3 reads CASSDLSGSSYNEQFF. Here the CDR3 DNA reads TGTGCCAGCAGCGACCTTAGCGGTTCGTCCTACAATGAGCAGTTCTTC.

The chain combines TRBV15 with TRBJ1-1; D gene ambiguous. Germline V CDR1 and CDR2: LNHNV, YYDKDF (reference sequence). The CDR3 has 15 residues. V was trimmed by 1 base and J by 6 bases, leaving 15 bases between them. The CDR3 DNA reads TGTGCCACCAGCAGAGCTGGGGAAGGGTCTGCTGAAGCTTTCTTT. It yields the protein CATSRAGEGSAEAFF. Supplemented by reference TRBV15 and TRBJ1-1, the full variable domain reads DAMVIQNPRYQVTQFGKPVTLSCSQTLNHNVMYWYQQKSSQAPKLLFHYYDKDFNNEADTPDNFQSRRPNTSFCFLDIRSPGLGDTAMYLCATSRAGEGSAEAFFGQGTRLTVV.

V gene TRBV13 combines with J gene TRBJ2-1; 10 bases are a match to TRBD2. The CDR3 is 22 amino acids. CDR1 PRHDT and CDR2 FYEKMQ come from the germline V gene (reference sequence). V shed 0 bases and J 0 bases; nucleotides not matched to a gene: 17. The CDR3 region is CASSLGSGAGGPTESSYNEQFF. CDR3 nucleotide sequence: TGTGCCAGCAGCTTAGGAAGTGGAGCGGGAGGGCCCACCGAGAGCTCCTACAATGAGCAGTTCTTC.